The 5 T cell receptor beta chains below all came from one sample that was sequenced in a study of technical replicates of blood from a few donors. Assay used: immunoSEQ multiplex PCR; TCRdb lists only in-frame clones, some missing. Of tens of thousands of clones in the sample, approximately 95% were seen once. Sequencing used T cells isolated from PBMCs. All receptors come from a human donor in good health.

The V and J genes are TRBV7-7 and TRBJ2-3, with 9 bases that match TRBD2. The junction had 11 bases not matched to a gene; V was cut back by 2 bases and J by 2 bases. The CDR3 is 18 amino acids. The V gene's germline CDR1 is SSHAT and CDR2 FNYEAQ (reference sequence). CDR3 nucleotides: TGTGCCAGCAGCTTATACGGGAAGCGGGAGGCTAACACAGATACGCAGTATTTT. This codes for CASSLYGKREANTDTQYF.

The count of this clone is one. The chain has TRBV6-1 and TRBJ2-1, with 8 bases matching TRBD2. The CDR3 length is 15 residues. V shed 3 bases and J 3 bases; nucleotides not matched to a gene: 4. Per germline, CDR1 MNHNS and CDR2 SASEGT. The CDR3 sequence: CASSDGGGGYNEQFF. The CDR3, as DNA: TGTGCCAGCAGTGACGGGGGGGGTGGCTACAATGAGCAGTTCTTC.

The rearrangement uses TRBV27 and TRBJ2-1; D may be TRBD2 (6 bases). CDR1 and CDR2 from the germline V gene are MNHEY and SMNVEV (reference sequence). V lost 8 bases, J lost 2 bases, and 16 bases lay in between. The CDR3 loop spans 15 amino acids. In DNA form, the CDR3 reads TGTGCCAGCCGCGACTGGGGGGATACCTACAATGAGCAGTTCTTC. Translating gives CASRDWGDTYNEQFF.

This chain joins TRBV6-4 and TRBJ2-1; 9 nucleotides line up with TRBD2. The V segment lost 6 bases and the J segment 1 base; nucleotides outside the gene matches: 4. Germline lookup yields CDR1 MRHNA and CDR2 SNTAGT. This CDR3 is built from 15 residues. The CDR3 protein is CASSLAGLSYNEQFF. Written as DNA, the CDR3 is TGTGCCAGCAGCCTAGCGGGGCTATCCTACAATGAGCAGTTCTTC.

The CDR3 DNA reads TGTGCCAGCACGCGAGGGGGCATCTATGGCTACACCTTC. It yields the protein CASTRGGIYGYTF. The V gene is TRBV6-5, the J gene TRBJ1-2, with 7 positions matching TRBD1. With 7 bases clipped from V and 4 bases from J, the junction kept 6 bases outside the gene matches. This CDR3 contains 13 residues. Germline V gene data show CDR1 as MNHEY and CDR2 as SVGAGI.